Below, 15 T cell receptor beta chains from the same sample are listed, as sequenced in a study of cytomegalovirus exposure and HLA in healthy donors. The PCR contained 60 Vbeta and 13 Jbeta primers. TCRdb keeps only in-frame clones here, not all; method: immunoSEQ multiplex PCR. The sample has 160,000 or so clones, around 72% seen once. Sequencing used PBMCs. These receptors came from a woman in her thirties or forties in good health and CMV-seropositive.

This clone was seen only a few times. The genes are TRBV28 and TRBJ1-5, with D perhaps matching TRBD1 (6 bases). Germline values: CDR1 MDHEN, CDR2 SYDVKM. V was clipped by 8 bases and J by 3 bases, with 14 bases between them. The CDR3 is made up of 14 amino acids. DNA for the CDR3: TGTGCCAGCCGATACAGGGATGACAATCAGCCCCAGCATTTT. As protein: CASRYRDDNQPQHF.

The chain employs TRBV6-1 and TRBJ1-1, with D unclear. Trimming left V 8 bases short and J 4 bases short, with 17 bases between. The CDR3 extends over 14 amino acids. Germline CDR1 reads MNHNS; CDR2 reads SASEGT. The CDR3 sequence is CASSGTTRSTEAFF. DNA of the CDR3: TGTGCCAGCTCGGGCACGACTAGGAGCACTGAAGCTTTCTTT.

The rearrangement links TRBV28 to TRBJ1-2; TRBD1 aligns across 9 bases. V shed 3 bases and J 4 bases; nucleotides not matched to a gene: 3. Germline CDR1 and CDR2: MDHEN and SYDVKM. This CDR3 region has 14 residues. CDR3 protein: CASSLGDRAYGYTF. CDR3 sequence (DNA): TGTGCCAGCAGTTTGGGGGACAGGGCCTATGGCTACACCTTC.

The CDR3 nucleotides read TGTGCCAGCAGCCTGACAGGGGGTCCAGATACGCAGTATTTT. Amino acid sequence: CASSLTGGPDTQYF. The chain is built from TRBV7-2 and TRBJ2-3; 9 bases match TRBD1. V shed 5 bases and J 4 bases; nucleotides not matched to a gene: 4. Germline V lookup: CDR1 SGHTA, CDR2 FQGNSA. CDR3 size: 14 residues.

The gene calls are TRBV7-9 and TRBJ1-1; weak D call: TRBD1 (6 bases). With 2 bases removed from V and 0 bases from J, the gap between germline ends came to 7 bases. CDR3 size: 14 residues. CDR1 SEHNR and CDR2 FQNEAQ come from the germline V gene (reference sequence). The DNA of the CDR3 is TGTGCCAGCAGCTTATCAGGGGTGAACACTGAAGCTTTCTTT. Its translation is CASSLSGVNTEAFF.

The table lists this clone with a few counts. The rearrangement uses TRBV4-1 and TRBJ2-5; the D is unclear. Germline CDR1 MGHRA, CDR2 YSYEKL. The CDR3 has 13 amino acids. V was shortened by 4 bases and J by 5 bases, with 11 bases between the two germline ends. DNA of the CDR3: TGCGCCAGCAGCCTTACGTTTGCGGAGACCCAGTACTTC. Its translation: CASSLTFAETQYF.

The J gene is TRBJ1-4, the V gene TRBV6-1, with D possibly being TRBD1 (5 bases). This CDR3 contains 15 residues. The V and J ends lost 2 bases and 3 bases respectively, with 10 bases between them. CDR1 is MNHNS, CDR2 SASEGT, per germline. The CDR3 DNA reads as TGTGCCAGCAGTGAACGCGGGACTTCTAATGAAAAACTGTTTTTT. It specifies CASSERGTSNEKLFF.

This chain connects TRBV7-9 to TRBJ2-1, with TRBD2 matching over 8 bases. CDR1 and CDR2 (germline): SEHNR, FQNEAQ (reference sequence). The CDR3 is made up of 19 amino acids. V gave up 1 base and J gave up 7 bases; unmatched junction bases: 18. CDR3 sequence: CASSLVANLLAAIKNEQFF. The DNA for the CDR3 is TGTGCCAGCAGCTTAGTGGCCAACCTACTAGCGGCAATAAAGAATGAGCAGTTCTTC.

V gene TRBV7-9 combines with J gene TRBJ2-1; possible D gene TRBD2, 7 bases. Germline V lookup: CDR1 SEHNR, CDR2 FQNEAQ (reference sequence). The CDR3 runs to 16 residues. Trimming stripped 0 bases from V and 2 bases from J, with 11 bases between. CDR3 coding DNA: TGTGCCAGCAGCTTAGCCGGGGGGCTAACCTACAATGAGCAGTTCTTC. Its translation is CASSLAGGLTYNEQFF.

The V call is TRBV19, the J call TRBJ1-1; D is perhaps TRBD1 (5 bases). Germline assignment: CDR1 LNHDA and CDR2 SQIVND (reference sequence). The CDR3 loop spans 13 amino acids. V was shortened by 0 bases and J by 9 bases, with 11 bases between the two germline ends. The CDR3: CASSIDLTGKAFF. The CDR3 DNA follows: TGTGCCAGTAGTATAGATTTAACAGGCAAAGCTTTCTTT.

This chain connects TRBV4-2 to TRBJ1-1; 7 nucleotides agree with TRBD1. This CDR3 spans 14 amino acids. CDR1 and CDR2 (germline): LGHNA, YNFKEQ. V was pared by 4 bases and J by 4 bases, with 6 bases of the junction left unmatched. In DNA, the CDR3 is TGTGCCAGCAGCCCAGAGGGGGCCGGCACTGAAGCTTTCTTT. Translating it yields CASSPEGAGTEAFF.

The rearrangement links TRBV30 to TRBJ1-1, with 8 bases matching TRBD1. This CDR3 comprises 13 residues. From germline, CDR1 is GTSNPN and CDR2 SVGIG (reference sequence). Trimming removed 5 bases from V and 6 bases from J; junction bases left unmatched: 8. Here the CDR3 DNA reads TGTGCCTGGGACAGGGGAGGAAACGCTGAAGCTTTCTTT. This codes for CAWDRGGNAEAFF.

This clone was observed a single time. The J gene is TRBJ1-3, the V gene TRBV7-8; no clear D gene. Trimming took 2 bases from V and 4 from J, leaving 6 bases between them. The V gene's germline CDR1 is SGHVS and CDR2 FQNEAQ. The CDR3 loop spans 13 amino acids. The CDR3 spells CASSLQRGNTIYF. The CDR3 DNA sequence: TGTGCCAGCAGCTTACAACGGGGAAACACCATATATTTT.

V is TRBV6-5 and J is TRBJ1-2; possibly TRBD1 for D (6 bases). The V end was cut by 7 bases, the J end by 6 bases, with 15 bases between. The CDR3 covers 13 residues. CDR1 is MNHEY and CDR2 is SVGAGI in the germline V gene. The CDR3, as DNA: TGTGCCAGCAACCCCACAGGGCTGGATGGCTACACCTTC. It encodes CASNPTGLDGYTF.

The V gene is TRBV2, the J gene TRBJ1-1; D perhaps matches TRBD1 (5 bases). The CDR3 is made up of 14 amino acids. Deletions cut 2 bases from V and 4 bases from J, with 11 bases between. The germline gives CDR1 SNHLY, CDR2 FYNNEI. CDR3 in DNA: TGTGCCAGCAGTGAACAGGGATACCCCACTGAAGCTTTCTTT. This translates into CASSEQGYPTEAFF. The whole variable domain, remainder taken from reference TRBV2 and TRBJ1-1, is EPEVTQTPSHQVTQMGQEVILRCVPISNHLYFYWYRQILGQKVEFLVSFYNNEISEKSEIFDDQFSVERPDGSNFTLKIRSTKLEDSAMYFCASSEQGYPTEAFFGQGTRLTVV.